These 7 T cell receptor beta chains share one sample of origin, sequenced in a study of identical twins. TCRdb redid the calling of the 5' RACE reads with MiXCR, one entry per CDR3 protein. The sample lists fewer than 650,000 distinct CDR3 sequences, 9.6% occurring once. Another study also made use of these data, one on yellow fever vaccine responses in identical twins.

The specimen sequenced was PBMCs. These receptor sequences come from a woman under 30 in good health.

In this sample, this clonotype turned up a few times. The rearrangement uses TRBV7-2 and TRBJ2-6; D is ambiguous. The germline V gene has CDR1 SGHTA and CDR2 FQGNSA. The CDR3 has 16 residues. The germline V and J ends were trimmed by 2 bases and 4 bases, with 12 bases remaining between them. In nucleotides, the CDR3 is TGTGCCAGCAGCTTATCTGGGGTTGCGGGGGCCAACGTCCTGACTTTC. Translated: CASSLSGVAGANVLTF.

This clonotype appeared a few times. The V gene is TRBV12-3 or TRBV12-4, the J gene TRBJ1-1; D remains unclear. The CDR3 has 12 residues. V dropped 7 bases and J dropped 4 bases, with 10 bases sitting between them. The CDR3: CASIRGSTEAFF. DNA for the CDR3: TGTGCCAGCATCAGAGGTAGCACTGAAGCTTTCTTT.

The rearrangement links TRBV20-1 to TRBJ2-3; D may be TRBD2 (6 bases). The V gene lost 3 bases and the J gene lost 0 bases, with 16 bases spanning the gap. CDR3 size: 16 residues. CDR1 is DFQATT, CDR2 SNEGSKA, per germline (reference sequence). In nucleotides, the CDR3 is TGCAGTGCTAGGGCACTAGCCGACCGGAGCACAGATACGCAGTATTTT. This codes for CSARALADRSTDTQYF.

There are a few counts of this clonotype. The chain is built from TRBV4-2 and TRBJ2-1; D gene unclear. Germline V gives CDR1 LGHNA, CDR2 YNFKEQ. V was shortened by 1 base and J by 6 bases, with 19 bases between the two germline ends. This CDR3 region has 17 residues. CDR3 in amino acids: CASSQGPGLSTTNEQFF. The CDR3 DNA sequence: TGTGCCAGCAGCCAAGGCCCAGGCTTGTCAACCACCAATGAGCAGTTCTTC.

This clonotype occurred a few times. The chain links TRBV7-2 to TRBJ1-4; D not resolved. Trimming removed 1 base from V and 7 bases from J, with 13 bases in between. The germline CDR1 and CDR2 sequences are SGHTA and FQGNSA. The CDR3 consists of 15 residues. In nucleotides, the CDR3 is TGTGCCAGCAGCTTAGAACCAGCCGTCGGTGAAAAACTGTTTTTT. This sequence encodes CASSLEPAVGEKLFF.

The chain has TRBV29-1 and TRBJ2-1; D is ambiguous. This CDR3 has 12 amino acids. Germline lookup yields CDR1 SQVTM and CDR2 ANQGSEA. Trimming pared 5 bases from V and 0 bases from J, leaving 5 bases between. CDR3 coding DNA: TGCAGCGTTAGTGGCTCCTACAATGAGCAGTTCTTC. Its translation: CSVSGSYNEQFF.

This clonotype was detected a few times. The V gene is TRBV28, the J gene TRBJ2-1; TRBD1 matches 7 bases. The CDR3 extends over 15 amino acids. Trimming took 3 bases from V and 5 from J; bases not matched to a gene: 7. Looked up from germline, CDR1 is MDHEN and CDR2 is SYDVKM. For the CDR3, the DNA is TGTGCCAGCAGTTTGCCCCGGACAGGAAACAATGAGCAGTTCTTC. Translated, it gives CASSLPRTGNNEQFF.